Each of the 24 T cell receptor beta chains below was sequenced from the same sample in a study of blood T cell repertoires in COVID-19 (dated by TCRdb to about 2020). The library was obtained by the immunoSEQ multiplex PCR assay. Held by TCRdb, this immuneACCESS table contains in-frame sequences only and omits some clones. Under half of the omission traces to an unresolved V gene where checked; the cause of the rest is unknown. The sample contains about 250,000 clones, approximately 89% of them found a single time. The top ten clones comprise roughly 6.8% of the sample. Sample: peripheral blood. The source is a woman in her twenties or thirties with COVID-19, enrolled during active disease.

This clone was found once. CDR3 residues: CASSTTSGTGYTDTQYF. The DNA for the CDR3 is TGTGCCAGCAGCACGACTTCCGGGACAGGTTACACAGATACGCAGTATTTT. The gene calls are TRBV11-2 and TRBJ2-3, with 8 bases matching TRBD1. The germline CDR1 and CDR2 sequences are SGHAT and FQNNGV. This CDR3 region has 17 residues. Trimming at V came to 5 bases and at J to 2 bases, leaving 12 bases not matched to a gene.

J is TRBJ2-1 and V is TRBV5-6; maybe TRBD2 (6 bases). Trimming left V 4 bases short and J 12 bases short, with 26 bases between. Germline V CDR1 and CDR2: SGHDT, YYEEEE. The length of the CDR3 is 16 residues. The CDR3 sequence: CASSPGTAGPWDLQFF. The CDR3 DNA follows: TGTGCCAGCAGCCCCGGAACAGCGGGCCCCTGGGATTTGCAGTTCTTC. The whole variable domain, filled in from reference TRBV5-6 and TRBJ2-1, reads DAGVTQSPTHLIKTRGQQVTLRCSPKSGHDTVSWYQQALGQGPQFIFQYYEEEERQRGNFPDRFSGHQFPNYSSELNVNALLLGDSALYLCASSPGTAGPWDLQFFGPGTRLTVL.

The J gene is TRBJ1-1, the V gene TRBV27; TRBD1 is a possible D gene (5 bases). With 0 bases removed from V and 1 base from J, the gap between germline ends came to 9 bases. Germline loops: CDR1 MNHEY, CDR2 SMNVEV (reference sequence). There are 15 residues in the CDR3. The CDR3 region is CASSLSAQGNTEAFF. CDR3 coding DNA: TGTGCCAGCAGTTTATCGGCTCAGGGGAACACTGAAGCTTTCTTT.

The sample holds one count of this clone. The V gene is TRBV5-1, the J gene TRBJ2-3; D is perhaps TRBD1 (6 bases). This CDR3 contains 16 residues. Trimming removed 0 bases from V and 0 bases from J, with 11 bases in between. Germline assignment: CDR1 SGHRS and CDR2 YFSETQ. CDR3 loop: CASSLGRTESTDTQYF. The CDR3 DNA is TGCGCCAGCAGCTTGGGAAGGACAGAAAGCACAGATACGCAGTATTTT.

CDR3 coding DNA: TGTGCCAGCAGCCAAACTAGCGGCCCGAACACCGGGGAGCTGTTTTTT. This translates into CASSQTSGPNTGELFF. The chain combines TRBV9 with TRBJ2-2; 8 bases match TRBD2. This CDR3 comprises 16 residues. Germline CDR1 SGDLS, CDR2 YYNGEE. V trimming: 4 bases; J trimming: 0 bases; junction bases outside the gene matches: 5.

This clone appeared a single time. This rearrangement joins TRBV11-2 to TRBJ2-3; no clear D gene. The ends were cut back, 1 base at V and 7 bases at J, with 3 bases in the middle. This CDR3 spans 11 amino acids. In germline, CDR1 is SGHAT, CDR2 FQNNGV. CDR3 coding DNA: TGTGCCAGCAGCTTAGGTAATACGCAGTATTTT. It is translated as CASSLGNTQYF.

This sequence joins TRBV5-4 and TRBJ2-1; 7 bases agree with TRBD1. V trimming: 0 bases; J trimming: 3 bases; junction bases outside the gene matches: 6. From germline, CDR1 is SGHNT and CDR2 YYREEE (reference sequence). The CDR3 is 16 residues long. The CDR3 bases are TGTGCCAGCAGCTTGGGCGGACAGGCGAACTACAATGAGCAGTTCTTC. Encoded protein: CASSLGGQANYNEQFF.

The CDR3 spells CSVEYRDNYGYTF. CDR3 in DNA: TGCAGCGTTGAATACAGAGATAACTATGGCTACACCTTC. This chain links TRBV29-1 with TRBJ1-2; D gene uncertain. The germline CDR1 and CDR2 sequences are SQVTM and ANQGSEA. The CDR3 totals 13 residues. V was shortened by 2 bases and J by 1 base, with 8 bases between the two germline ends.

The CDR3 loop reads CATSAGSYGYTF. CDR3 DNA sequence: TGTGCCACCAGTGCGGGATCCTATGGCTACACCTTC. V is TRBV24-1 and J is TRBJ1-2; no reliable D call. Trimming pared 5 bases from V and 4 bases from J, leaving 7 bases between. The V gene's germline CDR1 is KGHDR and CDR2 SFDVKD. The CDR3 runs 12 residues.

In its sample, this clone was seen once. The gene calls are TRBV19 and TRBJ1-1; D not resolved. The CDR3 extends over 14 amino acids. Germline lookup yields CDR1 LNHDA and CDR2 SQIVND (reference sequence). V lost 2 bases, J lost 3 bases, and 10 bases lay in between. The CDR3, as DNA: TGTGCCAGTAGTATAAGAGGGTCGGACACTGAAGCTTTCTTT. The encoded protein is CASSIRGSDTEAFF.

This clone showed up just once. The rearrangement joins TRBV5-1 to TRBJ2-7; 13 bases fit TRBD2. Germline CDR1 reads SGHRS; CDR2 reads YFSETQ. V trimming: 3 bases; J trimming: 7 bases; junction bases outside the gene matches: 4. The CDR3 sequence is 14 residues long. CDR3 DNA sequence: TGCGCCAGCAGCTCGGGACTAGCGGGAAGAGAGCAGTACGTC. This sequence encodes CASSSGLAGREQYV.

The chain links TRBV5-1 to TRBJ2-4; D unclear. V lost 3 bases, J lost 10 bases, and 14 bases lay in between. Germline CDR1 is SGHRS and CDR2 is YFSETQ. There are 13 residues in the CDR3. The CDR3 DNA sequence: TGCGCCAGCAGCTCAACAGTAGATTGGATTCAGTACTTC. Translating it yields CASSSTVDWIQYF.

V gene TRBV6-1 combines with J gene TRBJ1-4; D uncertain. Trimming shortened V by 1 base and J by 10 bases, and 10 bases separated the two germline ends. CDR1 and CDR2 (germline): MNHNS, SASEGT. The CDR3 consists of 13 residues. The CDR3 spells CASSEERAGKLFF. For the CDR3, the DNA is TGTGCCAGCAGTGAAGAGAGGGCCGGAAAACTGTTTTTT.

Here the CDR3 DNA reads TGTGCCAGCAGCTTGAGCGTGGCTTACTACTATGGCTACACCTTC. This translates into CASSLSVAYYYGYTF. This chain connects TRBV7-8 to TRBJ1-2, with D unclear. This CDR3 is built from 15 residues. Trimming shortened V by 3 bases and J by 3 bases, and 14 bases separated the two germline ends. The germline V gene has CDR1 SGHVS and CDR2 FQNEAQ. Drawing the rest from reference TRBV7-8 and TRBJ1-2, the complete variable domain is GAGVSQSPRYKVAKRGQDVALRCDPISGHVSLFWYQQALGQGPEFLTYFQNEAQLDKSGLPSDRFFAERPEGSVSTLKIQRTQQEDSAVYLCASSLSVAYYYGYTFGSGTRLTVV.

V is TRBV6-1 and J is TRBJ1-2; weak D call: TRBD1 (6 bases). Germline V lookup: CDR1 MNHNS, CDR2 SASEGT. V was trimmed by 4 bases and J by 6 bases, leaving 24 bases between them. The CDR3 consists of 17 residues. The CDR3 sequence is CASSVEWGSLGGNGYTF. The CDR3 DNA reads as TGTGCCAGCAGTGTGGAGTGGGGTTCCTTAGGGGGTAATGGCTACACCTTC.

Comments on this clone: At one end, the junction sequence differs from germline, possibly due to a read error. Other nucleotide sequences in the sample specify the same CDR3. The gene calls are TRBV29-1 and TRBJ1-1; perhaps TRBD1 as D (6 bases). The CDR3 spans 13 residues. Per germline, CDR1 SQVTM and CDR2 ANQGSEA. The CDR3 reads CSVEGQMNTEAFF. The CDR3 DNA reads TGCAGCGTAGAAGGACAGATGAACACTGAAGCTTTCTTT.

The chain links TRBV28 to TRBJ1-6; D not certain. From germline, CDR1 is MDHEN and CDR2 SYDVKM. This CDR3 spans 11 amino acids. V gave up 8 bases and J gave up 8 bases, with 7 bases separating them. CDR3 DNA sequence: TGTGCCAGCTGTGAGGATTCACCCCTCCACTTT. As protein: CASCEDSPLHF.

The gene calls are TRBV7-2 and TRBJ2-3; 11 bases fit TRBD2. The CDR3 loop spans 17 amino acids. Germline-derived CDR1 and CDR2 are SGHTA and FQGNSA. Trimming cost V 2 bases and J 10 bases; bases outside gene matches: 14. CDR3 region: CASSLLMSLTSGTAQYF. The CDR3 DNA follows: TGTGCCAGCAGCTTATTAATGTCACTGACTAGCGGGACGGCGCAGTATTTT.

V gene TRBV7-9 combines with J gene TRBJ1-1; 7 nucleotides match TRBD1. The junction had 3 bases not matched to a gene; V was cut back by 5 bases and J by 3 bases. Germline loops: CDR1 SEHNR, CDR2 FQNEAQ (reference sequence). The CDR3 contains 13 residues. The CDR3: CASSTQGDTEAFF. The CDR3 DNA reads TGTGCCAGCAGCACCCAGGGGGACACTGAAGCTTTCTTT.

The gene calls are TRBV3-1 (or the pseudogene TRBV3-2) and TRBJ1-2; D is ambiguous. Germline V gene sequence: CDR1 LGHDT, CDR2 YNNKEL (reference sequence). CDR3 size: 14 residues. Trimming took off 3 bases at V and 6 bases at J, with 14 bases between the two ends. The CDR3 bases are TGTGCCAGCAGCCAGGGCCGGGGAGGAGATGGCTACACCTTC. This encodes CASSQGRGGDGYTF.

This chain uses TRBV5-6 with TRBJ2-5, with D perhaps matching TRBD1 (5 bases). V was trimmed by 1 base and J by 4 bases, leaving 20 bases between them. The CDR3 has 17 residues. Germline V gene sequence: CDR1 SGHDT, CDR2 YYEEEE. Here the CDR3 reads CASSLFGRAPARETQYF. The CDR3 nucleotides are TGTGCCAGCAGCTTGTTCGGCAGGGCACCTGCTAGAGAGACCCAGTACTTC.

The chain combines TRBV11-2 with TRBJ1-2, with TRBD1 matching 10 bases. CDR1 and CDR2 (germline): SGHAT, FQNNGV. This CDR3 spans 16 amino acids. Trimming took 1 base from V and 1 from J; bases not matched to a gene: 3. CDR3 nucleotides: TGTGCCAGCAGCTTAGTGGGGACAGGGGTTAACTATGGCTACACCTTC. Translation gives CASSLVGTGVNYGYTF.

The gene calls are TRBV4-2 and TRBJ2-3; TRBD2 matches at 16 bases. Trimming took 4 bases from V and 4 from J; bases not matched to a gene: 11. The germline V gene encodes CDR1 LGHNA and CDR2 YNFKEQ. The CDR3 runs to 19 residues. The CDR3: CASSPTGTSGGARADTQYF. CDR3 bases: TGTGCCAGCAGCCCGACCGGGACTAGCGGGGGGGCCAGGGCAGATACGCAGTATTTT.

This sequence joins TRBV6-5 and TRBJ2-5, with a possible D match to TRBD2 (7 bases). The germline V and J ends were trimmed by 0 bases and 6 bases, with 14 bases remaining between them. Germline V lookup: CDR1 MNHEY, CDR2 SVGAGI. CDR3 length: 15 amino acids. CDR3 amino acids: CASSYSRGGRKTQYF. CDR3 nucleotides: TGTGCCAGCAGTTACTCGAGGGGGGGACGGAAGACCCAGTACTTC.